This record covers a single T cell receptor beta chain. These data belong to a study of blood T cell repertoires in COVID-19. Study as a whole: Donors in the United States, Italy and Spain gave samples during acute or convalescent COVID-19. The cDNA or gDNA used as material had been derived from T cells, B-cell-depleted T cells, or PBMCs.

The CDR3 loop spans 15 amino acids. V was pared by 4 bases and J by 1 base, with 7 bases of the junction left unmatched. Germline loops: CDR1 SGDLS, CDR2 YYNGEE. In the authors' methods: Estimated nucleated cell counts came from reference gene primer amplification. Generated by immunoSEQ multiplex PCR, the TCRdb table keeps only in-frame clones and is missing some. V, J and clone size were drawn from that table, and D and trimming were deduced from the DNA. Of 90,000 or so clones listed, 85% to 90% are singletons. The receptor was isolated from a man aged 60 to 75 with acute or convalescent COVID-19. This rearrangement joins TRBV9 to TRBJ1-1; TRBD1 matches 7 bases. The sequenced material came from peripheral blood. DNA for the CDR3: TGTGCCAGCAGCCCAACGGGACAGCCGAACACTGAAGCTTTCTTT. This sequence encodes CASSPTGQPNTEAFF.